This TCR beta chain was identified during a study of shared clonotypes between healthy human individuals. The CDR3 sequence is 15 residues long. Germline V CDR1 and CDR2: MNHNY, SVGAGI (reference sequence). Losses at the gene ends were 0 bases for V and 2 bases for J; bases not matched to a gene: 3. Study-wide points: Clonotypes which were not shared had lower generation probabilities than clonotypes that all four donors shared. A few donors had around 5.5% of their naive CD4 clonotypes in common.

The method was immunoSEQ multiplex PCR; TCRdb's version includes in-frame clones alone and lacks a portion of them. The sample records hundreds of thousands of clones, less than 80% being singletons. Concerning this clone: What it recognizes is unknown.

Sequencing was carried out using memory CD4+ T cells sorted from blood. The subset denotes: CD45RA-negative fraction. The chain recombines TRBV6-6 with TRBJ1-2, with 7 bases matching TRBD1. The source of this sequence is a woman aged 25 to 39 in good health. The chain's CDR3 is CASSYSMGQNYGYTF. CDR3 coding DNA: TGTGCCAGCAGTTACTCAATGGGACAGAACTATGGCTACACCTTC.